This TCR beta chain emerged from a study of T cells in Graves' hyperthyroidism and ophthalmopathy. Study-wide points: Blood also showed most of the thyroid clonotypes that were expanded above 0.001.

RNA transcripts served as the template for amplifying TCR beta CDR3 regions. When the TCR CDR3 underwent first-round RT-PCR, the HTBI primer set was used. MiXCR, run by TCRdb on the multiplex PCR reads, gives a single entry per CDR3 protein. The sample consists of a few hundred thousand distinct CDR3 sequences, 13% to 15% of them appearing once. This CDR3 spans 12 amino acids. This clonotype was seen only a few times. What it binds is not known. Sequence at one end of the junction differs from germline and may be a read error. Sequenced sample: blood. The receptor's source is a woman in her sixties with Graves' ophthalmopathy. The rearrangement uses TRBV12-3 or TRBV12-4 and TRBJ2-4; the match to TRBD2 covers 8 bases. This CDR3 reads CASREGQNIRYF. The CDR3 nucleotides read TGTGCCAGCCGGGAGGGCCAAAACATTCGGTACTTC.